This T cell receptor beta chain was profiled in a study of T cell responses to AZD1222 COVID-19 vaccine. The ends lost 3 bases at V and 2 bases at J; junction bases unmatched: 7. There are 17 residues in the CDR3. Germline-derived CDR1 and CDR2 are KGHDR and SFDVKD. TCRdb's table, derived via immunoSEQ multiplex PCR, lists solely in-frame clones and lacks some. The sample shows 100,000 or so clones, 75% to 95% of them seen only once. The table lists this clone with a count of one. V gene TRBV24-1 combines with J gene TRBJ1-5; 9 bases line up with TRBD1. Sequencing was performed on peripheral blood, taken on day 0 of AZD1222 vaccination. The TCR was taken from an adult in good health. CDR3 sequence: CATSDARQGDGNQPQHF. The CDR3 coding sequence is TGTGCCACCAGTGATGCCAGACAGGGGGACGGCAATCAGCCCCAGCATTTT.